The 22 T cell receptor beta chains given below trace back to one sample, sequenced in a study of T cells in tumors after PD-1 blockade. Some clones are missing from TCRdb's copy, which holds only in-frame ones; the method was immunoSEQ multiplex PCR. Of more than 45,000 clones in the sample, approximately 80% were seen once. Material: PBMCs, obtained before anti-PD-1 therapy. The receptors stem from a human donor with advanced basal cell or squamous cell carcinoma (not recorded which).

This clone has just a few counts. This rearrangement joins TRBV6-2 or TRBV6-3 to TRBJ1-2; D call uncertain. Looked up from germline, CDR1 is MNHEY and CDR2 is SVGEGT. Trimming removed 2 bases at V and 6 bases at J, with 7 bases between. The CDR3 spans 12 residues. The CDR3: CASSYGPDGYTF. The CDR3 DNA reads as TGTGCCAGCAGTTACGGGCCCGATGGCTACACCTTC.

The V and J genes are TRBV19 and TRBJ1-2, with TRBD1 matching over 9 bases. Germline CDR1 LNHDA, CDR2 SQIVND (reference sequence). V trimming: 7 bases; J trimming: 8 bases; junction bases outside the gene matches: 14. The CDR3 runs to 15 residues. CDR3 bases: TGTGCCAGTACAGCCGGGACAGGGTTTATTGGCGGCTACACCTTC. As protein: CASTAGTGFIGGYTF.

V usage is TRBV9 and J usage is TRBJ1-3, with D maybe TRBD1 (6 bases). There are 17 residues in the CDR3. The germline V gene has CDR1 SGDLS and CDR2 YYNGEE. The germline V and J ends were trimmed by 0 bases and 0 bases, with 13 bases remaining between them. CDR3 loop: CASSVDMGHRSGNTIYF. CDR3 sequence (DNA): TGTGCCAGCAGCGTAGATATGGGACACCGCTCTGGAAACACCATATATTTT.

The chain links TRBV28 to TRBJ2-1, with TRBD2 as a possible D gene (7 bases). The CDR3 consists of 16 residues. Trimming shortened V by 3 bases and J by 3 bases, and 15 bases separated the two germline ends. Germline lookup yields CDR1 MDHEN and CDR2 SYDVKM. CDR3 sequence reads: CASSFRGANIYNEQFF. The DNA of the CDR3 is TGTGCCAGCAGTTTCCGGGGGGCAAATATCTACAATGAGCAGTTCTTC.

The genes are TRBV29-1 and TRBJ1-4; no reliable D call. Germline V lookup: CDR1 SQVTM, CDR2 ANQGSEA. Trimming stripped 2 bases from V and 7 bases from J, with 14 bases between. The CDR3 extends over 14 amino acids. CDR3 nucleotides: TGCAGCGTTGAATTTGGGCAGGAGGGTGAAAAACTGTTTTTT. It codes for CSVEFGQEGEKLFF.

This clone appeared once. The chain recombines TRBV19 with TRBJ2-5, with D tentatively TRBD2 (7 bases). CDR1 is LNHDA, CDR2 SQIVND, per germline (reference sequence). The CDR3 runs 16 residues. Trimming left V 5 bases short and J 0 bases short, with 16 bases between. The CDR3 is CASSLRGGVDQETQYF. CDR3 nucleotides: TGTGCCAGTAGTCTAAGGGGGGGCGTCGACCAAGAGACCCAGTACTTC.

J is TRBJ1-2 and V is TRBV24-1; 8 positions match TRBD1. With 4 bases clipped from V and 7 bases from J, the junction kept 10 bases outside the gene matches. This CDR3 has 15 amino acids. Germline CDR1 and CDR2: KGHDR and SFDVKD. CDR3 amino acids: CATSDPGTGVGGYTF. The CDR3 DNA sequence: TGTGCCACCAGTGACCCCGGGACAGGAGTAGGTGGCTACACCTTC.

J is TRBJ1-1 and V is TRBV27; D gene uncertain. This CDR3 comprises 13 residues. The ends were cut back, 7 bases at V and 2 bases at J, with 11 bases in the middle. Per germline, CDR1 MNHEY and CDR2 SMNVEV (reference sequence). CDR3 sequence: CASKWAFNTEAFF. CDR3 DNA: TGTGCCAGCAAATGGGCCTTTAACACTGAAGCTTTCTTT.

The V and J genes are TRBV28 and TRBJ2-1, with D possibly being TRBD2 (6 bases). This CDR3 contains 15 residues. Trimming stripped 4 bases from V and 3 bases from J, with 13 bases between. CDR1 MDHEN and CDR2 SYDVKM come from the germline V gene. The CDR3 DNA follows: TGTGCCAGCAGTTCGGGCGGCGGGATCTACAATGAGCAGTTCTTC. This gives the protein CASSSGGGIYNEQFF.

This chain connects TRBV19 to TRBJ1-4, with D possibly TRBD1 on 5 matching bases. Germline CDR1 is LNHDA and CDR2 is SQIVND (reference sequence). Trimming pared 3 bases from V and 4 bases from J, leaving 12 bases between. The CDR3 runs to 15 residues. The CDR3 region has the DNA TGTGCCAGTAGTATGGGTGCCGGGGGTAATGAAAAACTGTTTTTT. The encoded protein is CASSMGAGGNEKLFF. Based on the CDR3 plus reference TRBV19 and TRBJ1-4, the full variable domain is DGGITQSPKYLFRKEGQNVTLSCEQNLNHDAMYWYRQDPGQGLRLIYYSQIVNDFQKGDIAEGYSVSREKKESFPLTVTSAQKNPTAFYLCASSMGAGGNEKLFFGSGTQLSVL.

The sample holds a few counts of this clone. CDR3 sequence reads: CASSQADRAGELFF. Here the CDR3 DNA reads TGCGCCAGCAGCCAAGCGGACAGGGCCGGGGAGCTGTTTTTT. This sequence joins TRBV4-1 and TRBJ2-2; 8 bases fit TRBD1. Germline trimming cut 1 base from V and 6 bases from J; bases unmatched to any gene: 1. In germline, CDR1 is MGHRA, CDR2 YSYEKL. The CDR3 has 14 amino acids.

This chain uses TRBV5-5 with TRBJ1-4, with 7 positions matching TRBD1. The length of the CDR3 is 15 residues. The J segment lost 2 bases and the V segment lost 4 bases, leaving 5 bases of the junction unmatched. CDR1 is SGHKS, CDR2 YYEKEE, per germline (reference sequence). The CDR3 reads CASSTGQVTNEKLFF. The DNA of the CDR3 is TGTGCCAGCAGCACCGGACAGGTTACTAATGAAAAACTGTTTTTT. The full variable domain, its missing parts supplied by reference TRBV5-5 and TRBJ1-4, is DAGVTQSPTHLIKTRGQQVTLRCSPISGHKSVSWYQQVLGQGPQFIFQYYEKEERGRGNFPDRFSARQFPNYSSELNVNALLLGDSALYLCASSTGQVTNEKLFFGSGTQLSVL.

This sequence joins TRBV5-4 and TRBJ2-3; D may be TRBD2 (5 bases). Germline CDR1 SGHNT, CDR2 YYREEE (reference sequence). The CDR3 is 14 amino acids. V dropped 2 bases and J dropped 3 bases, with 10 bases sitting between them. CDR3 in amino acids: CASSLSTGTDTQYF. Here the CDR3 DNA reads TGTGCCAGCAGCTTATCCACGGGGACAGATACGCAGTATTTT.

In this sample, this clone turned up a few times. The V gene is TRBV12-3 or TRBV12-4, the J gene TRBJ1-5; no reliable D call. Between the trimmed V and J ends, which lost 7 bases and 2 bases, there was a span of 6 bases. This CDR3 is built from 12 residues. The chain's CDR3 is CASTRGNQPQHF. CDR3 nucleotides: TGTGCCAGCACTCGGGGCAATCAGCCCCAGCATTTT.

This chain joins TRBV3-1 (or the pseudogene TRBV3-2) and TRBJ1-2, with D possibly TRBD1 on 5 matching bases. The CDR3 totals 12 residues. The germline V and J ends were trimmed by 5 bases and 6 bases, with 10 bases remaining between them. CDR1 LGHDT and CDR2 YNNKEL come from the germline V gene (reference sequence). The CDR3 loop is CASSMGLDGYTF. In nucleotides, the CDR3 is TGTGCCAGCAGCATGGGGCTGGATGGCTACACCTTC.

The count of this clone is one. The chain combines TRBV5-1 with TRBJ1-4, with 9 positions matching TRBD1. The length of the CDR3 is 14 residues. J gave up 13 bases and V 2 bases, and 9 bases lay outside the gene matches. Germline CDR1 is SGHRS and CDR2 is YFSETQ. CDR3 sequence: CASSFLEGQGGLFF. Here the CDR3 DNA reads TGCGCCAGCAGCTTCCTTGAGGGACAGGGAGGACTGTTTTTT.

This clone ranks as medium-sized. The V and J genes are TRBV19 and TRBJ1-5; 8 bases map to TRBD1. There are 16 residues in the CDR3. V trimming: 3 bases; J trimming: 2 bases; junction bases outside the gene matches: 6. CDR1 and CDR2 from the germline V gene are LNHDA and SQIVND (reference sequence). CDR3 DNA: TGTGCCAGTAGTATCCAAGACAGGGGCGGCAATCAGCCCCAGCATTTT. Residues: CASSIQDRGGNQPQHF.

This clone was seen just once. V gene TRBV7-2 combines with J gene TRBJ2-1, with no clear D. The V gene lost 4 bases and the J gene lost 0 bases, with 13 bases spanning the gap. CDR1 and CDR2 from the germline V gene are SGHTA and FQGNSA. This CDR3 is built from 16 residues. The CDR3 region has the DNA TGTGCCAGCAGCTCCCGGACCGCAAGCTCCTACAATGAGCAGTTCTTC. This translates into CASSSRTASSYNEQFF.

This chain joins TRBV5-1 and TRBJ1-1; D might be TRBD1 (5 bases). Trimming stripped 0 bases from V and 3 bases from J, with 12 bases between. This CDR3 contains 15 residues. CDR1 and CDR2 from the germline V gene are SGHRS and YFSETQ. The CDR3 spells CASSLVGREDTEAFF. CDR3 nucleotide sequence: TGCGCCAGCAGCTTGGTTGGCAGGGAGGACACTGAAGCTTTCTTT.

The chain is built from TRBV6-2 or TRBV6-3 and TRBJ1-1; 7 bases fit TRBD1. The CDR3 has 11 residues. With V trimmed by 6 bases and J by 11 bases, 6 bases remained unmatched. Germline V gene data show CDR1 as MNHEY and CDR2 as SVGEGT. The CDR3 loop is CASSTGTAAFF. CDR3 in DNA: TGTGCCAGCAGCACCGGGACAGCCGCTTTCTTT.

The chain is built from TRBV7-3 and TRBJ2-3; D is perhaps TRBD1 or TRBD2 (6 bases each). This CDR3 contains 15 residues. Per germline, CDR1 SGHTA and CDR2 FQGTGA. The V gene lost 2 bases and the J gene lost 0 bases, with 9 bases spanning the gap. In nucleotides, the CDR3 is TGTGCCAGCAGCTTATGGGGGGCTAGCACAGATACGCAGTATTTT. Residues: CASSLWGASTDTQYF.

This clone was counted a single time. This chain uses TRBV7-3 with TRBJ2-2, with D uncertain. The CDR3 extends over 14 amino acids. Germline CDR1 reads SGHTA; CDR2 reads FQGTGA. The germline V and J ends were trimmed by 6 bases and 0 bases, with 8 bases remaining between them. This CDR3 reads CASREETNTGELFF. The CDR3 DNA reads as TGTGCCAGCAGAGAGGAAACGAACACCGGGGAGCTGTTTTTT.